One and the same sample provided the 16 T cell receptor beta chains below, sequenced in a study of T cells after yellow fever vaccination. TCRdb reprocessed the 5' RACE reads via MiXCR and lists one record per CDR3 protein. The sample includes roughly 500,000 distinct CDR3 sequences, about 19% of them seen just once. Sequencing used PBMCs, obtained 15 days after the yellow fever booster vaccination. All receptors come from a man in his thirties or forties who received the YFV17D yellow fever vaccine.

The chain employs TRBV20-1 and TRBJ2-3; D could derive from TRBD1 or TRBD2 (5 bases each). CDR1 DFQATT and CDR2 SNEGSKA come from the germline V gene (reference sequence). The CDR3 is 11 residues long. Trimming took off 6 bases at V and 15 bases at J, with 19 bases between the two ends. The CDR3 loop is CSALGRRDSYF. In DNA form, the CDR3 reads TGCAGTGCCTTGGGGCGTCGGGATAGCTATTTT.

V usage is TRBV12-3 or TRBV12-4 and J usage is TRBJ1-1, with D uncertain. The CDR3 has 13 residues. Trimming stripped 6 bases from V and 1 base from J, with 9 bases between. The CDR3 loop is CASRTGKNTEAFF. CDR3 coding DNA: TGTGCCAGCAGAACTGGTAAGAACACTGAAGCTTTCTTT.

V usage is TRBV5-1 and J usage is TRBJ2-7; possible D gene TRBD2, 5 bases. Trimming removed 0 bases at V and 4 bases at J, with 11 bases between. CDR1 and CDR2 from the germline V gene are SGHRS and YFSETQ. This CDR3 is 14 amino acids long. CDR3 in amino acids: CASSLGGSGYEQYF. CDR3 bases: TGCGCCAGCAGCTTGGGAGGGAGCGGATACGAGCAGTACTTC.

The genes are TRBV2 and TRBJ2-7; maybe TRBD2 (5 bases). CDR1 is SNHLY, CDR2 FYNNEI, per germline. The length of the CDR3 is 14 residues. The V end lost 1 base, the J end lost 4 bases, and 11 bases lay between the germline ends. The CDR3 region is CASSEDRGEYEQYF. CDR3 nucleotide sequence: TGTGCCAGCAGTGAAGATCGTGGGGAGTACGAGCAGTACTTC.

The rearrangement uses TRBV4-3 and TRBJ1-1; no clear D gene. Trimming stripped 5 bases from V and 1 base from J, with 8 bases between. The germline gives CDR1 LGHNA, CDR2 YSLEER. CDR3 size: 13 residues. CDR3 sequence (DNA): TGCGCCAGCAGCATACGGGAGAACACTGAAGCTTTCTTT. Translation gives CASSIRENTEAFF.

This rearrangement joins TRBV7-2 to TRBJ2-2; D unclear. Germline CDR1 is SGHTA and CDR2 is FQGNSA. This CDR3 is 13 amino acids long. Between the trimmed V and J ends, which lost 5 bases and 6 bases, there was a span of 10 bases. The CDR3 is CASSLLSPGELFF. The CDR3 bases are TGTGCCAGCAGCCTTCTTTCACCCGGGGAGCTGTTTTTT.

The chain uses TRBV20-1 and TRBJ2-5; TRBD1 might be the D (6 bases). Germline V lookup: CDR1 DFQATT, CDR2 SNEGSKA (reference sequence). V was pared by 5 bases and J by 5 bases, with 15 bases between. The CDR3 loop spans 13 amino acids. The CDR3 sequence is CSAVSTGRETQYF. In DNA, the CDR3 is TGCAGTGCTGTTTCAACAGGGCGGGAGACCCAGTACTTC.

The chain links TRBV27 to TRBJ2-5; D is unresolved. The CDR3 consists of 13 residues. Deletions cut 8 bases from V and 5 bases from J, with 15 bases between. Looked up from germline, CDR1 is MNHEY and CDR2 is SMNVEV (reference sequence). The DNA for the CDR3 is TGTGCCAGCTCATATAACAGATTGGAGACCCAGTACTTC. This codes for CASSYNRLETQYF.

This clonotype occurred many times. The chain has TRBV24-1 and TRBJ2-2, with a tentative D call TRBD2 (6 bases). The V gene lost 7 bases and the J gene lost 1 base, with 9 bases spanning the gap. Germline CDR1 reads KGHDR; CDR2 reads SFDVKD. CDR3 length: 14 residues. The CDR3 nucleotides are TGTGCCACCAGGGACTACGGGAACACCGGGGAGCTGTTTTTT. Translating gives CATRDYGNTGELFF.

This clonotype was seen only a few times. This sequence joins TRBV11-2 and TRBJ2-7; TRBD1 aligns across 9 bases. V shed 5 bases, J shed 3 bases, and the junction held 8 bases outside the gene matches. The CDR3 loop spans 15 amino acids. Germline CDR1 SGHAT, CDR2 FQNNGV. CDR3 protein: CASSSEGQGFYEQYF. The CDR3 region has the DNA TGTGCCAGCAGCAGTGAGGGACAGGGCTTCTACGAGCAGTACTTC.

The chain carries TRBV20-1 and TRBJ2-7, with D unclear. Germline-derived CDR1 and CDR2 are DFQATT and SNEGSKA (reference sequence). Trimming cost V 1 base and J 5 bases, with 6 bases left between them. CDR3 length equals 11 residues. CDR3 DNA: TGCAGTGCTAGAGCGCAGGACGAGCAGTACTTC. Protein product: CSARAQDEQYF.

The V call is TRBV12-3 or TRBV12-4, the J call TRBJ2-1, with 10 bases lining up with TRBD1. J lost 5 bases, V lost 8 bases, and 9 bases had no gene match. The CDR3 runs 15 residues. The CDR3 protein is CASLQRQGANNEQFF. In DNA form, the CDR3 reads TGTGCCAGCTTACAGAGACAGGGGGCGAACAATGAGCAGTTCTTC.

V is TRBV12-3 or TRBV12-4 and J is TRBJ1-2; a weak D match, TRBD1 (5 bases). V gave up 2 bases and J gave up 0 bases, with 13 bases separating them. The CDR3 has 16 amino acids. The CDR3 coding sequence is TGTGCCAGCAGTTTAATCCGGGGGAGATCTAACTATGGCTACACCTTC. It specifies CASSLIRGRSNYGYTF.

The chain has TRBV12-3 or TRBV12-4 and TRBJ1-2, with 9 bases that match TRBD1. There are 13 residues in the CDR3. The ends lost 6 bases at V and 8 bases at J; junction bases unmatched: 7. The CDR3 reads CASRGQGVRGYTF. Written as DNA, the CDR3 is TGTGCCAGCAGGGGACAGGGTGTGCGGGGCTACACCTTC.

In this sample, this clonotype turned up a few times. The J gene is TRBJ2-5, the V gene TRBV25-1, with unresolved D. This CDR3 has 13 amino acids. The germline CDR1 and CDR2 sequences are MGHDK and SYGVNS. V lost 10 bases to trimming and J lost 1 base, with 13 bases between them. The CDR3 region is CATRGPIQETQYF. As DNA, the CDR3 is TGTGCCACTCGAGGACCTATCCAAGAGACCCAGTACTTC.

This clonotype was recorded a few times. CDR3 region: CASNRGYTDTQYF. The CDR3 region has the DNA TGTGCCAGCAACAGGGGATACACAGATACGCAGTATTTT. J is TRBJ2-3 and V is TRBV28; 7 bases map to TRBD1. The germline V gene encodes CDR1 MDHEN and CDR2 SYDVKM. This CDR3 contains 13 residues. J was trimmed by 2 bases and V by 7 bases; bases with no gene match: 3.